The next 20 T cell receptor beta chains were all read from a single sample in a study of CD8 T cells in Susac syndrome. Random hexamers were used to reverse transcribe about 0.5 to 1 ug of RNA. TCRdb passed the immunoSEQ multiplex PCR reads through MiXCR, listing each CDR3 protein once. Of tens of thousands of distinct CDR3 sequences in the sample, roughly 94% are singletons; the top ten hold about 0.3%. The sequencing input was CD4+ T cells from PBMCs. The receptors derive from a human donor with Susac syndrome.

The CDR3 nucleotides read TGTGCCACGGAACAGGGCCGGGGGGGCTACACCTTC. As protein: CATEQGRGGYTF. The V and J genes are TRBV10-3 and TRBJ1-2, with TRBD1 as a possible D gene (6 bases). Germline V lookup: CDR1 ENHRY, CDR2 SYGVKD. The CDR3 loop spans 12 amino acids. V lost 10 bases to trimming and J lost 8 bases, with 17 bases between them.

The chain carries TRBV7-9 and TRBJ2-3, with D perhaps assigned TRBD1 or TRBD2 (6 bases each). From germline, CDR1 is SEHNR and CDR2 FQNEAQ (reference sequence). The CDR3 length is 16 residues. Trimming took 5 bases from V and 3 from J, leaving 18 bases between them. CDR3 residues: CASSGHAGQGTDTQYF. CDR3 bases: TGTGCCAGCAGCGGACATGCGGGGCAGGGGACAGATACGCAGTATTTT.

This clonotype was counted between two and nine times. This rearrangement joins TRBV4-1 to TRBJ2-1, with D possibly matching TRBD2 (7 bases). Trimming pared 4 bases from V and 10 bases from J, leaving 23 bases between. There are 16 residues in the CDR3. Germline V lookup: CDR1 MGHRA, CDR2 YSYEKL. This CDR3 reads CASSPRGGGVSGEQFF. As DNA, the CDR3 is TGCGCCAGCAGCCCCCGAGGGGGGGGTGTCTCCGGAGAGCAGTTCTTC.

The rearrangement joins TRBV29-1 to TRBJ2-3; possibly TRBD1 or TRBD2 for D (5 bases each). Looked up from germline, CDR1 is SQVTM and CDR2 is ANQGSEA. The length of the CDR3 is 14 residues. Between the trimmed V and J ends, which lost 0 bases and 5 bases, there was a span of 12 bases. CDR3 bases: TGCAGCGTTGAAGAAGGGCTGGGGGTAGATACGCAGTATTTT. Translated, it gives CSVEEGLGVDTQYF.

This chain joins TRBV7-9 and TRBJ1-5, with D possibly matching TRBD1 (5 bases). This CDR3 is 12 amino acids long. Germline-derived CDR1 and CDR2 are SEHNR and FQNEAQ (reference sequence). V lost 10 bases to trimming and J lost 3 bases, with 10 bases between them. Written as DNA, the CDR3 is TGTGCCACCGGACAAGACAATCAGCCCCAGCATTTT. This sequence encodes CATGQDNQPQHF.

The V and J genes are TRBV5-1 and TRBJ2-3; perhaps TRBD2 as D (5 bases). V lost 4 bases to trimming and J lost 2 bases, with 14 bases between them. The CDR3 consists of 15 residues. Germline V lookup: CDR1 SGHRS, CDR2 YFSETQ. The CDR3 reads CASSAESGYTDTQYF. The CDR3 DNA reads TGCGCCAGCAGCGCCGAGAGCGGTTACACAGATACGCAGTATTTT.

The gene calls are TRBV29-1 and TRBJ2-2; 9 bases are a match to TRBD2. Looked up from germline, CDR1 is SQVTM and CDR2 is ANQGSEA. The length of the CDR3 is 15 residues. J gave up 2 bases and V 6 bases, and 7 bases lay outside the gene matches. The CDR3 spells CSVTGTSSNTGELFF. The CDR3 DNA reads as TGCAGCGTCACCGGGACTAGCTCAAACACCGGGGAGCTGTTTTTT.

The chain has TRBV5-6 and TRBJ1-4; 9 positions match TRBD1. V shed 2 bases and J 4 bases; nucleotides not matched to a gene: 6. The CDR3 consists of 16 residues. Germline values: CDR1 SGHDT, CDR2 YYEEEE. CDR3 nucleotides: TGTGCCAGCAGCTTCCTAGGGACAGGGCGTAATGAAAAACTGTTTTTT. This codes for CASSFLGTGRNEKLFF.

The chain couples TRBV29-1 to TRBJ2-7; 7 nucleotides line up with TRBD2. Germline V CDR1 and CDR2: SQVTM, ANQGSEA. The V segment lost 8 bases and the J segment 5 bases; nucleotides outside the gene matches: 12. The CDR3 totals 13 residues. The CDR3 bases are TGCAGCTCTGACGGGGGGATGAAGGACGAGCAGTACTTC. As protein: CSSDGGMKDEQYF.

CDR3 nucleotide sequence: TGTGCCAGCCCAGGGGACACCGGGGAGCTGTTTTTT. Translating gives CASPGDTGELFF. J is TRBJ2-2 and V is TRBV28, with a possible D match to TRBD1 (6 bases). In germline, CDR1 is MDHEN, CDR2 SYDVKM. The length of the CDR3 is 12 residues. V was trimmed by 8 bases and J by 3 bases, leaving 7 bases between them.

The CDR3 DNA reads as TGCAGTGCTCCCGGGACTAACCAAGAGACCCAGTACTTC. It translates to CSAPGTNQETQYF. This chain connects TRBV20-1 to TRBJ2-5; 7 bases agree with TRBD2. Germline CDR1 is DFQATT and CDR2 is SNEGSKA (reference sequence). The CDR3 covers 13 residues. V dropped 5 bases and J dropped 0; count of bases not matched to a gene: 3.

This chain connects TRBV7-9 to TRBJ2-3, with unresolved D. V dropped 5 bases and J dropped 6 bases, with 9 bases sitting between them. Germline values: CDR1 SEHNR, CDR2 FQNEAQ (reference sequence). The CDR3 loop spans 12 amino acids. This chain's CDR3 is CASSGRRDTQYF. Written as DNA, the CDR3 is TGTGCCAGCAGCGGGCGTAGGGATACGCAGTATTTT.

The rearrangement uses TRBV5-4 and TRBJ2-5, with a possible D match to TRBD2 (5 bases). Germline lookup yields CDR1 SGHNT and CDR2 YYREEE (reference sequence). Trimming shortened V by 5 bases and J by 3 bases, and 20 bases separated the two germline ends. The CDR3 covers 16 residues. CDR3 bases: TGTGCCAGCAGTTCCCCACGCTCGACGGGGAAAGAGACCCAGTACTTC. Translating gives CASSSPRSTGKETQYF.

The V and J genes are TRBV30 and TRBJ1-2; 9 bases match TRBD1. V lost 5 bases, J lost 5 bases, and 6 bases stayed unmatched. CDR3 length: 13 residues. Germline CDR1 is GTSNPN and CDR2 is SVGIG (reference sequence). The DNA for the CDR3 is TGTGCCTGGGGTGACAGGGGGATGTATGGCTACACCTTC. Translating it yields CAWGDRGMYGYTF.

V and J are TRBV20-1 and TRBJ2-2, with D unclear. V gave up 3 bases and J gave up 1 base, with 0 bases separating them. CDR3 length equals 11 residues. Germline V gene lookup returns CDR1 DFQATT and CDR2 SNEGSKA (reference sequence). As DNA, the CDR3 is TGCAGTGCTAGGAACACCGGGGAGCTGTTTTTT. It is translated as CSARNTGELFF.

V usage is TRBV20-1 and J usage is TRBJ2-7; D possibly corresponds to TRBD2 (6 bases). The V gene lost 1 base and the J gene lost 3 bases, with 16 bases spanning the gap. CDR1 and CDR2 (germline): DFQATT, SNEGSKA (reference sequence). The CDR3 spans 15 residues. The CDR3 is CSARVEREDIYEQYF. The DNA of the CDR3 is TGCAGTGCTAGAGTAGAGAGGGAGGATATCTACGAGCAGTACTTC.

The V gene is TRBV6-5, the J gene TRBJ2-1; 8 positions match TRBD2. The V segment lost 2 bases and the J segment 1 base; nucleotides outside the gene matches: 10. Germline CDR1 reads MNHEY; CDR2 reads SVGAGI. There are 18 residues in the CDR3. DNA of the CDR3: TGTGCCAGCAGTTACCGGCCCCAGCGGGGGAAGTCCTACAATGAGCAGTTCTTC. It yields the protein CASSYRPQRGKSYNEQFF.

The chain carries TRBV4-3 and TRBJ2-4; D call uncertain. The germline V gene encodes CDR1 LGHNA and CDR2 YSLEER. The V end was cut by 0 bases, the J end by 7 bases, with 13 bases between. The CDR3 has 15 amino acids. The CDR3 here is CASSQDSNSRNIQYF. DNA for the CDR3: TGCGCCAGCAGCCAAGATTCGAACAGTAGGAACATTCAGTACTTC.

The CDR3 sequence: CSAMTAPGQPQHF. CDR3 in DNA: TGCAGCGCTATGACGGCCCCGGGGCAGCCCCAGCATTTT. This chain joins TRBV29-1 and TRBJ1-5; D not certain. This CDR3 contains 13 residues. Germline assignment: CDR1 SQVTM and CDR2 ANQGSEA. Trimming stripped 7 bases from V and 7 bases from J, with 17 bases between.

This clonotype was seen a single time. CDR3 coding DNA: TGTGCCAGCAGCTTTGGGAGACAGTCCTACGAGCAGTACTTC. Residues: CASSFGRQSYEQYF. The chain couples TRBV11-2 to TRBJ2-7, with D perhaps TRBD1 or TRBD2 (5 bases each). This CDR3 has 14 residues. V was clipped by 3 bases and J by 1 base, with 10 bases between them. CDR1 is SGHAT, CDR2 FQNNGV, per germline.